This T cell receptor beta chain was identified during a study of human T cells and chemical hapten exposure. CDR3 length: 13 residues. Germline V gives CDR1 SEHNR, CDR2 FQNEAQ (reference sequence). The germline V and J ends were trimmed by 5 bases and 4 bases, with 11 bases remaining between them. From the RACE reads, TCRdb called clonotypes with MiXCR, one entry per CDR3 protein. The data show 110,000 or so distinct CDR3 sequences, roughly 9% seen once. Stated time point: patch test 2, 6 weeks after DPC sensitization. This sample's treatment: therapeutic diphenylcyclopropenone sensitization with weekly scalp DPC. There are a few counts of this clonotype.

This material consisted of whole blood, taken in connection with sensitization to the hapten diphenylcyclopropenone (DPC). This TCR was sampled from a woman aged 35 to 49 with alopecia areata. Some clones in this sample may be carry-over from other donors' samples. This chain uses TRBV7-9 with TRBJ1-2, with a weak D call TRBD1 (6 bases). The CDR3 loop is CASSPTGSYGYTF. In nucleotides, the CDR3 is TGTGCCAGCAGCCCGACAGGTTCCTATGGCTACACCTTC. The full variable domain, its missing parts supplied by reference TRBV7-9 and TRBJ1-2, is DTGVSQNPRHKITKRGQNVTFRCDPISEHNRLYWYRQTLGQGPEFLTYFQNEAQLEKSRLLSDRFSAERPKGSFSTLEIQRTEQGDSAMYLCASSPTGSYGYTFGSGTRLTVV.